The source of this T cell receptor beta chain is a study of somatic mutations in cytotoxic T cells in rheumatoid arthritis. The study's findings and limits: For about an eighth of the roughly 65 patients, a single CD8+ clone accounted for more than 20% of CD8+ cells.

This clone is labeled medium-sized. Its antigen is unidentified. Clones were sequenced by immunoSEQ multiplex PCR, and TCRdb holds only the in-frame ones, with some missing. The table has roughly 18,000 clones, 73% seen once. The CDR3 loop spans 16 amino acids. CDR1 and CDR2 from the germline V gene are SGHKS and YYEKEE (reference sequence). V lost 0 bases and J 0 bases, leaving 12 bases between the germline ends. The source is a woman aged 60 to 75 in good health. J is TRBJ1-1 and V is TRBV5-5; D is possibly TRBD1 (5 bases). Input material: CD8+ T cells sorted from blood. CDR3 DNA: TGTGCCAGCAGCTTGGAGGGGACGGTTTTGAACACTGAAGCTTTCTTT. Translating gives CASSLEGTVLNTEAFF.